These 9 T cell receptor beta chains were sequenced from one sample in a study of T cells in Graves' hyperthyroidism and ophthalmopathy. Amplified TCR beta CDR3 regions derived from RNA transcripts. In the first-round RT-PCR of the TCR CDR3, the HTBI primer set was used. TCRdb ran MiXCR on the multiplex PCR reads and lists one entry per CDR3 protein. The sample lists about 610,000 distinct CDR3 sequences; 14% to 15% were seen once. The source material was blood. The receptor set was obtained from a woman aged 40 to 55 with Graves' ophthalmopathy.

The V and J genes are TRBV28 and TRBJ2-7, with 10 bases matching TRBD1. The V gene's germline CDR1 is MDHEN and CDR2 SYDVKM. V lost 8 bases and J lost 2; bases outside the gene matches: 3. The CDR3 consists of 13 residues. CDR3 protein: CASGTGVAYEQYF. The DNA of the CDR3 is TGTGCCAGCGGGACAGGGGTTGCCTACGAGCAGTACTTC. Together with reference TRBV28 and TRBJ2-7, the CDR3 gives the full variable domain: DVKVTQSSRYLVKRTGEKVFLECVQDMDHENMFWYRQDPGLGLRLIYFSYDVKMKEKGDIPEGYSVSREKKERFSLILESASTNQTSMYLCASGTGVAYEQYFGPGTRLTVT.

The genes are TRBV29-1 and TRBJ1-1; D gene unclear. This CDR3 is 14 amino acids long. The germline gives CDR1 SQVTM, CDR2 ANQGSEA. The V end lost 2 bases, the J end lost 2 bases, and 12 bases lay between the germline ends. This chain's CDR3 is CSVETQPGNTEAFF. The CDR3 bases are TGCAGCGTTGAAACGCAGCCCGGCAACACTGAAGCTTTCTTT.

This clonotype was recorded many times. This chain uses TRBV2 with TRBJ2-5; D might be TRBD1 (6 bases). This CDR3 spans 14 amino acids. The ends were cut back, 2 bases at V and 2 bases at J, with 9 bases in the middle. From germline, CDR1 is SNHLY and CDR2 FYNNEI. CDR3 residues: CASSERGGQETQYF. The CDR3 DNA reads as TGTGCCAGCAGTGAACGAGGGGGTCAAGAGACCCAGTACTTC.

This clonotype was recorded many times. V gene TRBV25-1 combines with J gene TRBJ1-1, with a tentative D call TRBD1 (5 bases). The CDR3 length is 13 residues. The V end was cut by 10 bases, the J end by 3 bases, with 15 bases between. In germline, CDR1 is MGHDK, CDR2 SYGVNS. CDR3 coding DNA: TGTGCCACTGGGGCAGAAGGGGACACTGAAGCTTTCTTT. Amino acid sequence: CATGAEGDTEAFF.

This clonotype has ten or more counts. CDR3 residues: CASSSPQWGNGANVLTF. Here the CDR3 DNA reads TGTGCCAGCAGTTCCCCCCAATGGGGAAATGGGGCCAACGTCCTGACTTTC. The rearrangement uses TRBV28 and TRBJ2-6, with D unresolved. Germline assignment: CDR1 MDHEN and CDR2 SYDVKM. This CDR3 has 17 amino acids. V lost 4 bases to trimming and J lost 3 bases, with 16 bases between them. Looking up the rest from reference TRBV28 and TRBJ2-6 gives the full variable domain: DVKVTQSSRYLVKRTGEKVFLECVQDMDHENMFWYRQDPGLGLRLIYFSYDVKMKEKGDIPEGYSVSREKKERFSLILESASTNQTSMYLCASSSPQWGNGANVLTFGAGSRLTVL.

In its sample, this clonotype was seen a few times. This CDR3 is CASSLFGTGREAEAFF. The CDR3 DNA reads TGTGCCAGCAGTTTATTTGGGACAGGGCGGGAGGCTGAAGCTTTCTTT. The J gene is TRBJ1-1, the V gene TRBV28; 9 nucleotides match TRBD1. V lost 1 base, J lost 6 bases, and 9 bases stayed unmatched. The CDR3 has 16 residues. The germline V gene encodes CDR1 MDHEN and CDR2 SYDVKM.

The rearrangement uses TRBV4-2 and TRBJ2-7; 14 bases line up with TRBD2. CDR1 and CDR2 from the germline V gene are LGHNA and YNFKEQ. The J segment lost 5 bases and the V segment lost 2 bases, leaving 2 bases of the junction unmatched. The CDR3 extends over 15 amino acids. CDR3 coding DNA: TGTGCCAGCAGCCAAAGGACTAGCGGGAGGAACGAGCAGTACTTC. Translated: CASSQRTSGRNEQYF.

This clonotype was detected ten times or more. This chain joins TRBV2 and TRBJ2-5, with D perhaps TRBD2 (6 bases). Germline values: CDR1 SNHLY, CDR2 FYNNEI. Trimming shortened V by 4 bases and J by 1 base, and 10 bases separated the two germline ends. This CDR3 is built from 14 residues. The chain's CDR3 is CASSGGIGQETQYF. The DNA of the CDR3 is TGTGCCAGCAGTGGCGGGATCGGCCAAGAGACCCAGTACTTC.

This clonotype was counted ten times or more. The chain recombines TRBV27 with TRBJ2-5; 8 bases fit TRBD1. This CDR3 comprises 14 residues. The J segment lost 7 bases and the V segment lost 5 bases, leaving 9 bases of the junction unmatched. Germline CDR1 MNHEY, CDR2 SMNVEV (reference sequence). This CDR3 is CASSPGQELRTQYF. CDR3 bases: TGTGCCAGCAGTCCGGGACAGGAATTACGGACCCAGTACTTC.